This T cell receptor beta chain comes out of a study of vaccination effects on CD4 cells after COVID-19. Background on the study: Samples that were drawn after vaccination came a median of 72 days after the second dose. Study-level findings and limits: There was marked clonal contraction among infection- and vaccine-induced clones late after vaccination.

Clones were read by immunoSEQ multiplex PCR, and TCRdb kept only the in-frame ones, dropping some. The profile shows 20,000 to 30,000 clones, approximately 79% of them singletons. ViraFEST assay sequencing came after antigen-specific CD4+ T cells were expanded with viral peptide pools. Culture lasted about 11 days before CD4+ T cell isolation. Two-dose BNT162b2 or mRNA-1273 vaccination was given to participants. Negative nucleocapsid antibody tests before and after vaccination confirmed no previous SARS-CoV-2 infection. Cultures of 2 million or so PBMC per well contained 8 to 10 IU/ml IL-2 plus 10 ug/ml peptides. The germline CDR1 and CDR2 sequences are SQVTM and ANQGSEA. V lost 5 bases, J lost 7 bases, and 15 bases lay in between. CDR3 length: 13 amino acids. Concerning this clone itself: Its target is not known.

This specimen consisted of CD4+ T cells from PBMCs cultured with SARS-CoV-2 spike peptides, obtained after COVID-19 vaccination. The receptor was derived from a human donor who received a COVID-19 vaccine. Some clones in this sample may be carry-over from other donors' samples. The genes are TRBV29-1 and TRBJ1-5, with no clear D. DNA for the CDR3: TGCAGCGTTCCCCCGGTCCCTGGGCAGCCCCAGCATTTT. Its protein is CSVPPVPGQPQHF. Supplemented by reference TRBV29-1 and TRBJ1-5, the full variable domain reads SAVISQKPSRDICQRGTSLTIQCQVDSQVTMMFWYRQQPGQSLTLIATANQGSEATYESGFVIDKFPISRPNLTFSTLTVSNMSPEDSSIYLCSVPPVPGQPQHFGDGTRLSIL.